These T cell receptor beta chains were read from a single sample in a study of T cells in Graves' hyperthyroidism and ophthalmopathy. TCRdb fed the multiplex PCR reads into MiXCR, producing one record per CDR3 protein. Of a few hundred thousand distinct CDR3 sequences detected, 35% to 55% appear once; the ten largest clones hold around 7.7%. The sequenced sample consisted of peripheral blood or thyroid tissue (not recorded which). These receptors all stem from a woman aged 18-29 years with Graves' hyperthyroidism. CDR3s include the opening cysteine and the closing phenylalanine or tryptophan. The D gene is left open where the match is weak. Clone size is shown for a subset of rows, as once, few, many or a class of expanded clone.

clone_size d_call j_call v_call cdr3_nt cdr3_aa
many NA TRBJ2-7 TRBV7-2 TGTGCCAGCAGCTTAGTTCCGAGATCCTACGAGCAGTACTTC CASSLVPRSYEQYF
NA NA TRBJ1-2 TRBV15 TGTGCCACCAGCAGCGAACCTTCGGGAAGCTATGGCTACACCTTC CATSSEPSGSYGYTF
many TRBD2 TRBJ2-2 TRBV7-9 TGTGCCAGCAGCCGTTGGGTAGCGGGAGTCACCGGGGAGCTGTTTTTT CASSRWVAGVTGELFF
few NA TRBJ2-5 TRBV12-3/TRBV12-4 TGTGCCAGCAGTTACCGGGGCAGCCAAGAGACCCAGTACTTC CASSYRGSQETQYF
many NA TRBJ2-6 TRBV20-1 TGCAGTGCTAGAGTCATGGGTGGCGGGGCCAACGTCCTGACTTTC CSARVMGGGANVLTF
many NA TRBJ2-7 TRBV9 TGTGCCAGCAGCGTAGCTAGGCGGGACAGATCCTACGAGCAGTACTTC CASSVARRDRSYEQYF
NA NA TRBJ2-7 TRBV4-3 TGCGCCAGCAGCCAAGATAGGAACAGAGCCTACGAGCAGTACTTC CASSQDRNRAYEQYF
NA NA TRBJ1-4 TRBV5-1 TGCGCCAGCAGCCTGAAGGGGGAAAAACTGTTTTTT CASSLKGEKLFF
NA NA TRBJ2-2 TRBV2 TGTGCCAGCAGTACGGTCCTGCCGACCGGGGAGCTGTTTTTT CASSTVLPTGELFF
many NA TRBJ2-5 TRBV9 TGTGCCAGCAGCAAAGGGGTATCGGGGGGCGAGGAGACCCAGTACTTC CASSKGVSGGEETQYF
many NA TRBJ2-2 TRBV6-5 TGTGCCAGCAGTTACGACGGAATGAACACCGGGGAGCTGTTTTTT CASSYDGMNTGELFF
NA TRBD1 TRBJ2-7 TRBV5-4 TGTGCCAGCAGCTTGGACGGGGGACAGGGTCCGTACGAGCAGTACTTC CASSLDGGQGPYEQYF
NA NA TRBJ1-2 TRBV29-1 TGCAGCGTTAGGCACACGGGGATCTATGGCTACACCTTC CSVRHTGIYGYTF
NA TRBD1 TRBJ1-4 TRBV6-5 TGTGCCAGCACCCCAGGGGGTAATGGGGAAAAACTGTTTTTT CASTPGGNGEKLFF